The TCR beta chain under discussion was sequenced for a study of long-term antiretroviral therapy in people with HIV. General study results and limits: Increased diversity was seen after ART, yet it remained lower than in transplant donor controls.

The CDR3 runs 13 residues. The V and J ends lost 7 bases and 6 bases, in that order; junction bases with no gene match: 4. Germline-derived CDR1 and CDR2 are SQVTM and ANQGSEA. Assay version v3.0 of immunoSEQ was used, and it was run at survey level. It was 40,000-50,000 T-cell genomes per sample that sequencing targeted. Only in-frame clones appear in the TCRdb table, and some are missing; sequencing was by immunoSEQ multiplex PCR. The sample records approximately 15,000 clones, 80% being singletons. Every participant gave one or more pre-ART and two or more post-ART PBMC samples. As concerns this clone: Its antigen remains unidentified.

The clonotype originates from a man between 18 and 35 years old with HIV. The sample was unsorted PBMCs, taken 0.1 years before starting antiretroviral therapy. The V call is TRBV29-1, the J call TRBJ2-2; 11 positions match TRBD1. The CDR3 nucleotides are TGCAGCGGGGACAGGGGGAGGGCCGGGGAGCTGTTTTTT. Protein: CSGDRGRAGELFF.